This T cell receptor (beta chain) was observed in a study of CD8 T cells in ankylosing spondylitis. Germline CDR1 and CDR2: DFQATT and SNEGSKA (reference sequence). V lost 0 bases, J lost 7 bases, and 15 bases lay in between. The CDR3 has 15 amino acids. In the case of this clonotype: Antigen unknown.

Study results and limitations: A TCR beta motif made of fewer than ten highly homologous variants seemed typical of ankylosing spondylitis blood.

TCRdb used MiXCR to reprocess the 5' RACE reads, holding one entry per CDR3 protein. The top ten hold around 0.92% of the sample, which has about 480,000 distinct CDR3 sequences, approximately 17% seen once. The chain employs TRBV20-1 and TRBJ1-4, with D hard to call. The sequenced sample consisted of blood, either unsorted or a sorted T cell fraction (not recorded which). The receptor's source is a male donor with ankylosing spondylitis. The CDR3 protein is CSARDPPGLGEKLFF. Here the CDR3 DNA reads TGCAGTGCTAGAGATCCCCCGGGGTTGGGTGAAAAACTGTTTTTT.